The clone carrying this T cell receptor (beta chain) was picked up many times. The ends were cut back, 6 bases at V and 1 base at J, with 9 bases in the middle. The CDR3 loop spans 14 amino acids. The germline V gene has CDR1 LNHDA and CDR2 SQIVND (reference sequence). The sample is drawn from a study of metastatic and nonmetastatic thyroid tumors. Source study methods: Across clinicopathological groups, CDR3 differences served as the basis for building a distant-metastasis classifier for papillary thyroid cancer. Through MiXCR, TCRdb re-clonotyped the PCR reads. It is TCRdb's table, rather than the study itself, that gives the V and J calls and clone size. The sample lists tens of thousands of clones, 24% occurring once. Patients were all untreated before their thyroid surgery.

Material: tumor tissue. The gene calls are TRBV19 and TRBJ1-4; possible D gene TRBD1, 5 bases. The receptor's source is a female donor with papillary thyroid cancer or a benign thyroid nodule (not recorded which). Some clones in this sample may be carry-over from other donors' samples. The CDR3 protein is CASSPTETNEKLFF. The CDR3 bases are TGTGCCAGTAGCCCGACAGAAACTAATGAAAAACTGTTTTTT.